The rows below give T cell receptor delta chains drawn from one sample of a study of Vδ1+ human thymocytes. TCRdb called clones anew from the multiplex PCR reads with CATT. The data contain tens of thousands of delta-chain clones, about a sixth of them singletons. Sample: Vdelta1+ gamma-delta thymocytes from the thymus. The receptor set was obtained from a boy under three years old who had congenital heart surgery. CDR3s include the opening cysteine and the closing phenylalanine or tryptophan. A D gene is named only where the DNA matches it firmly. Expanded clones get a size class; other rows say once, few or many, or leave the size out.

V	size	J	D	DNA	CDR3
TRDV1	few	TRDJ1	.	TGTGCTCTTGGGGAACTCGAGCCTTCCCATAAACTCATCTTT	CALGELEPSHKLIF
TRDV1	few	TRDJ1	TRDD3	TGTGCTCTTGGAGACTTGGGGGAAACCTCCCCCGATAAACTCATCTTT	CALGDLGETSPDKLIF
TRDV1	.	TRDJ1	.	TGTGCTCTTGGGGAATCCATCCCCCACACGTTCCCCGATAAACTCATCTTT	CALGESIPHTFPDKLIF
TRDV1	few	TRDJ1	.	TGTGCTCTTGGGGAACTATTGGTCCCCTGCGACACCGATAAACTCATCTTT	CALGELLVPCDTDKLIF
TRDV1	few	TRDJ1	TRDD3	TGTGCTCTTGGGGAACTACGGTCAAGAGGGCGCTGGGGGATACAGGTTGACGTTAAACTCATCTTT	CALGELRSRGRWGIQVDVKLIF
TRDV1	.	TRDJ1	.	TGTGCTCTTGGGGAACCCGCCTTCCTCCAACGTCCTGGGGAGCCCAAACTCATCTTT	CALGEPAFLQRPGEPKLIF
TRDV1	.	TRDJ1	TRDD3	TGTGCTCTTGGGGAACCGTTGCTCTCCGTCAAACTGGGGGATATTCGCCGGGGCGATAAACTCATCTTT	CALGEPLLSVKLGDIRRGDKLIF
TRDV1	.	TRDJ1	TRDD3	TGTGCTCTTGGGGAACTAGCCCCGGGTTGTACTGGGGGATACTCAGAGGGGTACACCGATAAACTCATCTTT	CALGELAPGCTGGYSEGYTDKLIF
TRDV1	few	TRDJ2	.	TGTGCTCTTGGGGAACTTTTGGATACTTTGACAGCACAACTCTTCTTT	CALGELLDTLTAQLFF
TRDV1	.	TRDJ1	.	TGTGCTCTTGGGGAACTAGGGTTTCCCGGTCCTCCACGATACACCGATAAACTCATCTTT	CALGELGFPGPPRYTDKLIF
TRDV1	.	TRDJ1	.	TGTGCTCTTGGGGAACTATCCGTAATAGGGGGGCCGAACTGGTACACCGATAAACTCATCTTT	CALGELSVIGGPNWYTDKLIF
TRDV1	.	TRDJ1	TRDD3	TGTGCTCTTGGGGAACTCCTATACTGGGGGATACGCCAAATTAACGATAAACTCATCTTT	CALGELLYWGIRQINDKLIF
TRDV1	few	TRDJ1	TRDD2	TGTGCTCTTGGGGGTAACTTCCTACCGACTGGGACCCCTCCGTACACCGATAAACTCATCTTT	CALGGNFLPTGTPPYTDKLIF
TRDV1	.	TRDJ1	TRDD3	TGTGCTCTTGTGGGCCTTCTTCCTACTCGTTGGGCGGGGGATACGCGGATCGGGGACGATAAACTCATCTTT	CALVGLLPTRWAGDTRIGDDKLIF
TRDV1	few	TRDJ1	.	TGTGCTCTTGGGTCTCTCCTATACCCTCTTTTACTGGGCACCGATAAACTCATCTTT	CALGSLLYPLLLGTDKLIF
TRDV1	few	TRDJ1	.	TGTGCTCTTGGGGACCTACCAGGAACCGATAAACTCATCTTT	CALGDLPGTDKLIF
TRDV1	few	TRDJ1	TRDD3	TGTGCTCTTGGGGAACAATCCTACTGGGGGAGTACCGATAAACTCATCTTT	CALGEQSYWGSTDKLIF